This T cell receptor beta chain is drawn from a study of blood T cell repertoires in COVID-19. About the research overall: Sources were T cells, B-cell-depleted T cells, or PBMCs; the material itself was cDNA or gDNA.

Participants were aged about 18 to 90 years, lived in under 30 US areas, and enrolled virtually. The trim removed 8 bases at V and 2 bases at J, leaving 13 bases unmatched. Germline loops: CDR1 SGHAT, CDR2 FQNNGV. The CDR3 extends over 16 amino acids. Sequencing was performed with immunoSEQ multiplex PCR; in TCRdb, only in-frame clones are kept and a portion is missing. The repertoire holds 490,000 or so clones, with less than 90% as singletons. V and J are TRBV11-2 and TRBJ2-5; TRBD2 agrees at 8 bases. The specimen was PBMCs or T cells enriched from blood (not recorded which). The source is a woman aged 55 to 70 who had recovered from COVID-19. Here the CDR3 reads CASSLRGTGGQETQYF. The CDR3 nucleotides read TGTGCCAGCTCCCTTCGCGGGACGGGGGGGCAAGAGACCCAGTACTTC.